This paragraph covers one T cell receptor beta chain sequence. Germline V gives CDR1 LGHDT, CDR2 YNNKEL (reference sequence). Trimming cost V 3 bases and J 7 bases; bases outside gene matches: 5. This CDR3 region has 15 residues. The source of the sample is a study of blood T cell repertoires in COVID-19. TCRdb's table, derived via immunoSEQ multiplex PCR, lists solely in-frame clones and lacks some. The table lists about 370,000 clones, more than 80% of them singletons. Sample: PBMCs or T cells enriched from blood (not recorded which). This receptor was taken from a man aged 18 to 29 who had recovered from COVID-19. The genes are TRBV3-1 (or the pseudogene TRBV3-2) and TRBJ1-6, with 8 bases aligning to TRBD1. The CDR3 is CASSHRTGMNSPLHF. The CDR3 nucleotides are TGTGCCAGCAGCCATAGGACAGGGATGAATTCACCCCTCCACTTT.